This T cell receptor (beta chain) was found in a study of beta chain features in type 1 diabetes. Expressed TCRB transcripts got sequenced, as all isolated RNA was reverse transcribed. Clones were read by immunoSEQ multiplex PCR, and TCRdb kept only the in-frame ones, dropping some. The table shows fewer than 55,000 clones, with about 40% occurring only once. Per donor, one heparinised blood draw averaged roughly 110 mL. The study, taken as a whole, reports: In every one of the four CD4+ subsets, TCRB CDR3s were moderately but significantly shorter in Type 1 diabetes patients.

A remark on this clone: Its antigen is as yet unknown.

This CDR3 comprises 14 residues. J lost 8 bases, V lost 2 bases, and 2 bases had no gene match. The germline V gene has CDR1 SGHTA and CDR2 FQGTGA. The rearrangement uses TRBV7-3 and TRBJ2-1, with TRBD2 matching over 11 bases. Sequencing used Tregs from blood. The clonotype originates from a man under 40 with type 1 diabetes. Here the CDR3 DNA reads TGTGCCAGCAGCTTAGGGACTAGCGGCGATGAGCAGTTCTTC. Translating it yields CASSLGTSGDEQFF.